These 25 T cell receptor beta chains were all obtained from the same sample, sequenced in a study of HIV-infected patients and healthy controls. Alpha and beta constant-region primers primed reverse transcription of about 500 ng RNA. Using multiplexing indices, alpha and beta chain libraries were generated apart by chain-specific third strand synthesis. TCRdb independently ran MiXCR on the 5' RACE reads; one entry per CDR3 protein. Here the sample spans around 20,000 distinct CDR3 sequences, 8.5% being singletons. Roughly three months, about 14 weeks, into antiretroviral therapy, follow-up blood was collected. No cell fractionation was done, so the repertoire covers all unsorted peripheral blood T cells. Here the sequenced sample was blood, taken during antiretroviral therapy. All receptors come from an adult with HIV infection.

Many counts were recorded for this clonotype. The V and J genes are TRBV27 and TRBJ1-2; D gene unclear. The CDR3 spans 12 residues. Germline V lookup: CDR1 MNHEY, CDR2 SMNVEV (reference sequence). V lost 4 bases, J lost 4 bases, and 7 bases lay in between. CDR3 amino acids: CASSSDFYGYTF. CDR3 DNA sequence: TGTGCCAGCAGTTCAGATTTCTATGGCTACACCTTC.

Many counts were recorded for this clonotype. This chain uses TRBV25-1 with TRBJ2-4, with a tentative D call TRBD1 (6 bases). Trimming shortened V by 4 bases and J by 2 bases, and 12 bases separated the two germline ends. This CDR3 region has 15 residues. CDR1 and CDR2 from the germline V gene are MGHDK and SYGVNS. The CDR3 region is CASSGGQGPKNIQYF. In DNA form, the CDR3 reads TGTGCCAGCAGTGGGGGTCAGGGGCCCAAAAACATTCAGTACTTC.

This clonotype was recorded at least ten times. This chain uses TRBV7-2 with TRBJ2-2; D might be TRBD1 (6 bases). Germline V gene sequence: CDR1 SGHTA, CDR2 FQGNSA. The CDR3 runs 17 residues. Trimming removed 4 bases from V and 2 bases from J, with 17 bases in between. The CDR3 sequence is CASSYPQGDLNTGELFF. As DNA, the CDR3 is TGTGCCAGCAGCTACCCACAGGGAGACCTAAACACCGGGGAGCTGTTTTTT. Variable domain in full (rest from reference TRBV7-2 and TRBJ2-2): GAGVSQSPSNKVTEKGKDVELRCDPISGHTALYWYRQSLGQGLEFLIYFQGNSAPDKSGLPSDRFSAERTGGSVSTLTIQRTQQEDSAVYLCASSYPQGDLNTGELFFGEGSRLTVL.

Judged by abundance, this clonotype is medium-sized. The V call is TRBV19, the J call TRBJ1-5; D uncertain. Germline-derived CDR1 and CDR2 are LNHDA and SQIVND (reference sequence). Between the trimmed V and J ends, which lost 7 bases and 4 bases, there was a span of 11 bases. The CDR3 loop spans 13 amino acids. In nucleotides, the CDR3 is TGTGCCAGTAAATATTTGGGAAATCAGCCCCAGCATTTT. Its protein is CASKYLGNQPQHF.

This clonotype was seen ten or more times. This CDR3 reads CASSQDEVRTEAFF. The CDR3 coding sequence is TGTGCCAGCAGCCAAGACGAGGTACGGACTGAAGCTTTCTTT. The rearrangement links TRBV14 to TRBJ1-1; D remains unclear. The CDR3 extends over 14 amino acids. Trimming took 0 bases from V and 5 from J, leaving 10 bases between them. CDR1 and CDR2 from the germline V gene are SGHDN and FVKESK.

Details on this clonotype: Lacking the conserved final phenylalanine or tryptophan, this CDR3 likely reflects a read error. J is TRBJ1-6 and V is TRBV30; no definite D call. Between the trimmed V and J ends, which lost 2 bases and 7 bases, there was a span of 12 bases. CDR1 and CDR2 (germline): GTSNPN, SVGIG (reference sequence). There are 14 residues in the CDR3. The CDR3 nucleotides are TGTGCCTGGAGTTCGAGGCTCCCAAATTCACCCCTCCACCTT. Protein product: CAWSSRLPNSPLHL.

This clonotype is labeled medium-sized (0.01 to 0.1%). The J gene is TRBJ1-2, the V gene TRBV3-1, with 10 bases matching TRBD1. Trimming removed 1 base from V and 6 bases from J; junction bases left unmatched: 5. The CDR3 runs to 15 residues. CDR1 is LGHDT, CDR2 YNNKEL, per germline (reference sequence). The CDR3 nucleotides read TGTGCCAGCAGCCAAGGGGGACAGGGGTTGCATGGCTACACCTTC. It translates to CASSQGGQGLHGYTF.

This clonotype was recorded at least ten times. V usage is TRBV9 and J usage is TRBJ1-1; no clear D gene. Per germline, CDR1 SGDLS and CDR2 YYNGEE. This CDR3 is built from 14 residues. The V gene lost 5 bases and the J gene lost 5 bases, with 16 bases spanning the gap. Here the CDR3 DNA reads TGTGCCAGCAGGTCCCGGGAAAGGGAGACTGAAGCTTTCTTT. It yields the protein CASRSRERETEAFF. Using reference TRBV9 and TRBJ1-1 for the parts outside the CDR3, the full variable domain is DSGVTQTPKHLITATGQRVTLRCSPRSGDLSVYWYQQSLDQGLQFLIQYYNGEERAKGNILERFSAQQFPDLHSELNLSSLELGDSALYFCASRSRERETEAFFGQGTRLTVV.

This clonotype occurred many times. This chain connects TRBV24-1 to TRBJ1-5; weak D call: TRBD1 (6 bases). The germline V gene has CDR1 KGHDR and CDR2 SFDVKD. The CDR3 is 12 residues long. V was cut by 5 bases and J by 11 bases, with 12 bases left in between. Here the CDR3 reads CATSGRGEAQHF. In nucleotides, the CDR3 is TGTGCCACCAGTGGGAGGGGGGAAGCCCAGCATTTT.

This clonotype has only a few counts. V is TRBV6-1 and J is TRBJ1-1; tentatively, D is TRBD1 (5 bases). There are 15 residues in the CDR3. Per germline, CDR1 MNHNS and CDR2 SASEGT. V gave up 3 bases and J gave up 1 base, with 12 bases separating them. The CDR3 DNA follows: TGTGCCAGCAGTGAGAGGGACGGCGAGAACACTGAAGCTTTCTTT. This codes for CASSERDGENTEAFF.

This clonotype came up a few times. This chain links TRBV5-1 with TRBJ1-2; 8 bases are a match to TRBD1. CDR3 length: 14 residues. The V gene's germline CDR1 is SGHRS and CDR2 YFSETQ. V shed 4 bases and J 5 bases; nucleotides not matched to a gene: 7. The CDR3: CASSPTGGLYGYTF. The CDR3 DNA is TGCGCCAGCAGCCCTACAGGGGGTCTATATGGCTACACCTTC.

The rearrangement joins TRBV6-5 to TRBJ2-7, with D possibly TRBD1 on 6 matching bases. The ends were cut back, 5 bases at V and 4 bases at J, with 15 bases in the middle. The CDR3 length is 14 residues. The germline CDR1 and CDR2 sequences are MNHEY and SVGAGI. The CDR3 reads CASSEGQGIYEQYF. As DNA, the CDR3 is TGTGCCAGCAGTGAGGGGCAGGGGATATACGAGCAGTACTTC.

This clonotype occurred many times. The chain recombines TRBV7-2 with TRBJ1-5; 7 bases agree with TRBD1. The CDR3 extends over 13 amino acids. The germline CDR1 and CDR2 sequences are SGHTA and FQGNSA. Losses at the gene ends were 5 bases for V and 5 bases for J; bases not matched to a gene: 3. CDR3 bases: TGTGCCAGCAGCATCCAGGGGGATCAGCCCCAGCATTTT. This encodes CASSIQGDQPQHF.

The chain joins TRBV5-1 to TRBJ2-7, with a tentative D call TRBD1 (6 bases). The V gene's germline CDR1 is SGHRS and CDR2 YFSETQ. Trimming stripped 0 bases from V and 3 bases from J, with 16 bases between. The CDR3 spans 16 residues. Here the CDR3 DNA reads TGCGCCAGCAGCTTGGCCACCGGGACACGGAACTACGAGCAGTACTTC. Translating it yields CASSLATGTRNYEQYF. Complete variable domain (other parts from reference TRBV5-1 and TRBJ2-7): KAGVTQTPRYLIKTRGQQVTLSCSPISGHRSVSWYQQTPGQGLQFLFEYFSETQRNKGNFPGRFSGRQFSNSRSEMNVSTLELGDSALYLCASSLATGTRNYEQYFGPGTRLTVT.

This clonotype was observed many times. The rearrangement uses TRBV27 and TRBJ2-2; D is uncertain. This CDR3 region has 14 residues. Germline assignment: CDR1 MNHEY and CDR2 SMNVEV (reference sequence). The V gene lost 2 bases and the J gene lost 1 base, with 5 bases spanning the gap. The CDR3 is CASSLRWNTGELFF. DNA of the CDR3: TGTGCCAGCAGTTTAAGGTGGAACACCGGGGAGCTGTTTTTT.

This clonotype was detected many times. The chain has TRBV29-1 and TRBJ1-2; D uncertain. V shed 0 bases and J shed 4 bases, with 9 bases lying between them. The germline gives CDR1 SQVTM, CDR2 ANQGSEA. This CDR3 is 13 amino acids long. The CDR3 protein is CSVEDRGFYGYTF. The CDR3 nucleotides are TGCAGCGTTGAAGACAGAGGTTTCTATGGCTACACCTTC.

This clonotype was picked up a small number of times. The V and J genes are TRBV12-3 or TRBV12-4 and TRBJ1-2; TRBD1 might be the D (5 bases). There are 16 residues in the CDR3. The V end was cut by 5 bases, the J end by 2 bases, with 18 bases between. CDR3 nucleotides: TGTGCCAGCAGTCCCCGCCTAAGACAGTTCAACTATGGCTACACCTTC. It encodes CASSPRLRQFNYGYTF.

Comments on this clonotype: Possible read error: a much larger clone is one base away. The chain joins TRBV15 to TRBJ1-4; 8 nucleotides agree with TRBD1. After removal of 6 bases from V and 8 bases from J, the junction contained 5 bases not matched to a gene. The CDR3 consists of 13 residues. CDR1 is LNHNV, CDR2 YYDKDF, per germline (reference sequence). The CDR3 sequence is CATSKDREEKLFF. The CDR3 DNA sequence: TGTGCCACCAGTAAGGACAGGGAAGAAAAACTGTTTTTT.

In this sample, this clonotype turned up many times. The chain links TRBV27 to TRBJ1-5; the D is unclear. Germline loops: CDR1 MNHEY, CDR2 SMNVEV (reference sequence). This CDR3 contains 16 residues. V was clipped by 3 bases and J by 5 bases, with 17 bases between them. The CDR3 DNA sequence: TGTGCCAGCAGTTTGAGCAGGCCGGCCCACCATCAGCCCCAGCATTTT. Translation: CASSLSRPAHHQPQHF.

The sample holds many counts of this clonotype. This chain uses TRBV30 with TRBJ2-3; 8 bases line up with TRBD1. Germline-derived CDR1 and CDR2 are GTSNPN and SVGIG (reference sequence). The CDR3 length is 14 residues. J lost 3 bases, V lost 8 bases, and 10 bases had no gene match. The CDR3: CAHRGQGRTDTQYF. CDR3 DNA: TGTGCCCATCGAGGACAGGGTCGGACAGATACGCAGTATTTT.

This chain links TRBV6-2 or TRBV6-3 with TRBJ2-3; D remains ambiguous. Germline V gene data show CDR1 as MNHEY and CDR2 as SVGEGT. This CDR3 is built from 16 residues. Trimming left V 4 bases short and J 2 bases short, with 16 bases between. In DNA, the CDR3 is TGTGCCAGCAGTTCTACGGACGCGGCTTACACAGATACGCAGTATTTT. Translation gives CASSSTDAAYTDTQYF.

This clonotype was seen a handful of times. The chain combines TRBV11-1 with TRBJ2-3; D gene unclear. The germline V and J ends were trimmed by 1 base and 0 bases, with 8 bases remaining between them. The CDR3 runs 15 residues. In germline, CDR1 is SGHAT, CDR2 FQDESV (reference sequence). This CDR3 is CASSLVQSSTDTQYF. The DNA of the CDR3 is TGTGCCAGCAGCTTAGTACAGTCTAGCACAGATACGCAGTATTTT.

This clonotype has a count of ten or more. The V gene is TRBV11-2, the J gene TRBJ1-1, with D uncertain. Trimming removed 0 bases from V and 1 base from J, with 3 bases in between. The CDR3 is 13 amino acids. Germline V lookup: CDR1 SGHAT, CDR2 FQNNGV. Here the CDR3 DNA reads TGTGCCAGCAGCTTAGATAGGAACACTGAAGCTTTCTTT. Translating gives CASSLDRNTEAFF.

This clonotype was seen at least ten times. The CDR3 loop is CASSQDRYEQYF. The CDR3 DNA reads as TGCGCCAGCAGCCAAGATCGGTACGAGCAGTACTTC. The chain carries TRBV4-1 and TRBJ2-7; the D is unclear. Germline lookup yields CDR1 MGHRA and CDR2 YSYEKL. V gave up 0 bases and J gave up 4 bases, with 4 bases separating them. This CDR3 contains 12 residues.

The table lists this clonotype with many counts. The J gene is TRBJ2-7, the V gene TRBV28; 11 bases match TRBD2. The ends lost 4 bases at V and 5 bases at J; junction bases unmatched: 7. Germline CDR1 reads MDHEN; CDR2 reads SYDVKM. The CDR3 is 15 residues long. CDR3 protein: CASSSPSGRQNEQYF. The CDR3 DNA reads as TGTGCCAGCAGTTCTCCTAGCGGGAGGCAGAACGAGCAGTACTTC.